The clone carrying this TCR beta chain has a single count. Trimming pared 3 bases from V and 9 bases from J, leaving 19 bases between. The CDR3 is 15 residues long. Germline V gives CDR1 SGDLS, CDR2 YYNGEE. Seattle patients were enrolled during active infection and followed longitudinally. In the original processing: Amplification with reference gene primers provided the estimates of nucleated cell counts. Libraries were prepared by immunoSEQ multiplex PCR; TCRdb keeps only in-frame clonotypes and omits some of them. That table furnishes V, J and clone size, whereas the DNA furnished D and trimming. The sample shows around 260,000 clones, around 87% of them seen only once. This record belongs to a study of blood T cell repertoires in COVID-19. Study at large: Sources were T cells, B-cell-depleted T cells, or PBMCs; the material itself was cDNA or gDNA.

The chain combines TRBV9 with TRBJ1-5; TRBD1 is a possible D gene (6 bases). Sequenced input: peripheral blood. The source is a woman aged 60-75 years with COVID-19, enrolled during active disease. For the CDR3, the DNA is TGTGCCAGCAGCGAGGGACAAAGGTCCTCATCGCCCCAGCATTTT. Its translation is CASSEGQRSSSPQHF.